This T cell receptor beta chain was profiled in a study of blood T cell repertoires in COVID-19. Study-wide background: Acute-phase and convalescent COVID-19 samples originated in the United States, Italy and Spain. PBMCs, B-cell-depleted T cells, or T cells provided the cDNA or gDNA that made up the material.

In the study's own analysis: Nucleated cell number was recorded as an estimate derived from reference gene primer amplification. The protocol was immunoSEQ multiplex PCR, while the TCRdb copy is restricted to in-frame clones and leaves out a portion. V, J and clone size are taken as reported in that table, and D and trimming were inferred from the DNA itself. The sample carries roughly 150,000 clones, 88% recorded once. Material for sequencing was peripheral blood. The TCR was taken from a woman between 65 and 79 years old with acute or convalescent COVID-19.

CDR3 loop: CASSTAEYSNQPQHF. DNA of the CDR3: TGTGCCAGTAGTACGGCGGAATATAGCAATCAGCCCCAGCATTTT. The chain joins TRBV19 to TRBJ1-5; D remains ambiguous. The CDR3 has 15 residues. Germline assignment: CDR1 LNHDA and CDR2 SQIVND (reference sequence). V dropped 4 bases and J dropped 0 bases, with 10 bases sitting between them. Full variable domain (outside the CDR3, taken from reference TRBV19 and TRBJ1-5): DGGITQSPKYLFRKEGQNVTLSCEQNLNHDAMYWYRQDPGQGLRLIYYSQIVNDFQKGDIAEGYSVSREKKESFPLTVTSAQKNPTAFYLCASSTAEYSNQPQHFGDGTRLSIL.